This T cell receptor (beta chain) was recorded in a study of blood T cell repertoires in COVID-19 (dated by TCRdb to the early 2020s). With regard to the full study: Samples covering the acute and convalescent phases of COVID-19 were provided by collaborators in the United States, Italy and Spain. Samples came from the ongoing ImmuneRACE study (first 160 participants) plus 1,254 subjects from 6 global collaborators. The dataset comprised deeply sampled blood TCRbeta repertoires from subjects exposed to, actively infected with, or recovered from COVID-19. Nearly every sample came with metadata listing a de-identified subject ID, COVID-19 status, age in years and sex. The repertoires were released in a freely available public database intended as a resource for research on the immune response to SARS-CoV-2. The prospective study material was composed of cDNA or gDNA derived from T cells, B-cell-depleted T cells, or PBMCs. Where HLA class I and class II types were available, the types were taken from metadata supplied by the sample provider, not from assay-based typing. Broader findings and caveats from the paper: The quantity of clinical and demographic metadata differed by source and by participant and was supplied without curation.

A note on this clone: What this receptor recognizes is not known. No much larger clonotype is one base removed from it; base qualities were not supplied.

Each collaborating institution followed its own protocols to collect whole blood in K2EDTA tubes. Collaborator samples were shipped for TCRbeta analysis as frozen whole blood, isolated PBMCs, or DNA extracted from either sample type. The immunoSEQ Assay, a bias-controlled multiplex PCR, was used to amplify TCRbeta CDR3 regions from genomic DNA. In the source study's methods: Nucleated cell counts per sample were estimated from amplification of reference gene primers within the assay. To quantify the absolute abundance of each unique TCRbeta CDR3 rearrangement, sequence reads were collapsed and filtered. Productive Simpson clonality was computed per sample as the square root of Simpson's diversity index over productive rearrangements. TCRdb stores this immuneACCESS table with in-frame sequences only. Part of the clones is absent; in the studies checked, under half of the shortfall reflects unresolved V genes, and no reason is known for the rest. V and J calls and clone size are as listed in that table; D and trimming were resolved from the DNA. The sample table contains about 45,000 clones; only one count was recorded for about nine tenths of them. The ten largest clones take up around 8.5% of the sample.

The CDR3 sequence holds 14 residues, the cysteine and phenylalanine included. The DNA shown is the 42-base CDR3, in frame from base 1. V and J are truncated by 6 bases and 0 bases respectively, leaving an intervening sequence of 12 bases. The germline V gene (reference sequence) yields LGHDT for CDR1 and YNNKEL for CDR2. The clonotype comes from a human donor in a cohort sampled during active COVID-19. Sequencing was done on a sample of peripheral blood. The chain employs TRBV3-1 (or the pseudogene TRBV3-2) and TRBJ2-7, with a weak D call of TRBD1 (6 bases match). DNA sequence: TGTGCCAGCAGTCTGGACAGAAACTCCTACGAGCAGTACTTC. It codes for CASSLDRNSYEQYF.